This TCR beta chain was sequenced for a study of shared clonotypes between healthy human individuals. Division of CD4+ cells produced a CD45RA+ naive subset and a CD45RA-negative memory subset. The V gene lost 5 bases and the J gene lost 4 bases, with 18 bases spanning the gap. From germline, CDR1 is SGDLS and CDR2 YYNGEE. CDR3 size: 16 residues. Profiling relied on immunoSEQ multiplex PCR, and the TCRdb table lists in-frame clones only, not all of them. This table has around 1.1 million clones, 75% to 85% appearing once. What was sequenced was memory CD4+ T cells from PBMCs. Indicated subset: CD45RA-negative fraction. This sequence joins TRBV9 and TRBJ2-2, with a weak D call TRBD2 (6 bases). The origin of this receptor is a man between 18 and 35 years old in good health. Some clones in this sample may be carry-over from other donors' samples. The CDR3 loop is CASSLGVGLPTGELFF. CDR3 nucleotide sequence: TGTGCCAGCAGTCTAGGGGTCGGACTACCCACCGGGGAGCTGTTTTTT.